This TCR beta chain derives from a study of Graves' ophthalmopathy and Graves' hyperthyroidism. The study amplified TCR beta CDR3 regions using RNA transcripts. First-round RT-PCR with HTBI primers preceded a second-round multiplex PCR. MiXCR, applied by TCRdb to the multiplex PCR reads, yields one record per CDR3 protein. This sample has approximately 210,000 distinct CDR3 sequences; approximately 29% occur once, and the top ten carry about 8.2%. Germline V CDR1 and CDR2: MDHEN, SYDVKM. The ends were cut back, 3 bases at V and 6 bases at J, with 8 bases in the middle. The CDR3 contains 13 residues. Orbital computed tomography and thyroid ultrasound, along with TRAb, serum thyroxine and clinical symptoms, underpinned diagnosis. PBMCs were isolated from a roughly 10 ml sample of fresh peripheral blood.

The source is a man in his fifties or sixties with Graves' ophthalmopathy. The sequencing sample was made of peripheral blood. The chain is built from TRBV28 and TRBJ2-2, with D hard to call. This chain's CDR3 is CASSFAAAGELFF. The CDR3 bases are TGTGCCAGCAGTTTCGCGGCTGCCGGGGAGCTGTTTTTT.